This T cell receptor beta chain was obtained from a study of shared clonotypes between healthy human individuals. About the research overall: CD4 naive and memory got three plates each, CD8 naive two, CD8 memory one. Study-wide results and limits: Clonotypes which were not shared had lower generation probabilities than clonotypes that all four donors shared.

A word on this clone: The antigen is unknown.

This CDR3 is 14 amino acids long. Germline values: CDR1 SGHRS, CDR2 YFSETQ. V gave up 6 bases and J gave up 0 bases, with 10 bases separating them. Data came from immunoSEQ multiplex PCR; TCRdb stores just in-frame clones and leaves some out. Here the sample spans roughly 2.2 million clones, 80% to 95% being singletons. This sequence originates from a man between 18 and 29 years old in good health. Some clones in this sample may be carry-over from other donors' samples. V usage is TRBV5-1 and J usage is TRBJ2-1; D remains unclear. Sequencing input: naive CD4+ T cells from PBMCs. The subset: CD45RA+ positively selected. The CDR3, as DNA: TGCGCCAGCACGATGGATGCCTCCTACAATGAGCAGTTCTTC. This gives the protein CASTMDASYNEQFF.